Listed here are 24 T cell receptor beta chains from one sample, sequenced in a study of T cell responses to AZD1222 COVID-19 vaccine. TCRdb's copy holds only in-frame clones and misses some; the assay was immunoSEQ multiplex PCR. The table lists tens of thousands of clones, around 83% of them singletons. This sample comprised peripheral blood, obtained on day 0 of AZD1222 vaccination. These receptors originate from an adult in good health.

This clone was counted a single time. The chain is built from TRBV28 and TRBJ2-1; D uncertain. The V end was cut by 4 bases, the J end by 6 bases, with 7 bases between. CDR3 length: 12 amino acids. In germline, CDR1 is MDHEN, CDR2 SYDVKM. The CDR3 protein is CASSSSRNEQFF. For the CDR3, the DNA is TGTGCCAGCAGTTCCTCCCGCAATGAGCAGTTCTTC.

The count of this clone is one. J is TRBJ1-2 and V is TRBV6-1; D gene ambiguous. The ends were cut back, 2 bases at V and 7 bases at J, with 11 bases in the middle. Germline V gene lookup returns CDR1 MNHNS and CDR2 SASEGT. The CDR3 is 13 residues long. The CDR3 protein is CASSERLDLGYTF. The DNA of the CDR3 is TGTGCCAGCAGTGAACGTTTGGACCTTGGCTACACCTTC.

The rearrangement links TRBV21-1 to TRBJ1-2. TRBV21-1 has pseudogene status. CDR3 length equals 15 residues. The CDR3 loop reads CASSPRAVRVYGYTF. Here the CDR3 DNA reads TGTGCCAGCAGCCCCCGGGCAGTCCGAGTTTATGGCTACACCTTC.

The chain has TRBV7-2 and TRBJ1-1; weak D call: TRBD1 (6 bases). Trimming pared 4 bases from V and 1 base from J, leaving 7 bases between. This CDR3 spans 13 amino acids. CDR1 is SGHTA and CDR2 is FQGNSA in the germline V gene. The CDR3 DNA is TGTGCCAGCAGCTCACAGGGGAACACTGAAGCTTTCTTT. It is translated as CASSSQGNTEAFF.

This clone showed up just once. The chain combines TRBV15 with TRBJ1-1; a possible D gene is TRBD1 (5 bases). Looked up from germline, CDR1 is LNHNV and CDR2 is YYDKDF (reference sequence). Trimming removed 2 bases at V and 5 bases at J, with 12 bases between. The length of the CDR3 is 14 residues. The CDR3 sequence is CATSRNEGRTEAFF. As DNA, the CDR3 is TGTGCCACCAGCAGAAACGAGGGGAGGACTGAAGCTTTCTTT.

The chain links TRBV5-1 to TRBJ2-7; tentative D call: TRBD1 (6 bases). The CDR3 is 15 residues long. Trimming pared 2 bases from V and 6 bases from J, leaving 18 bases between. CDR1 and CDR2 from the germline V gene are SGHRS and YFSETQ. CDR3 in amino acids: CASSFFQGRPGEQYF. In nucleotides, the CDR3 is TGCGCCAGCAGCTTCTTTCAGGGGCGCCCCGGCGAGCAGTACTTC.

The chain joins TRBV6-2 or TRBV6-3 to TRBJ1-2; D perhaps matches TRBD1 (6 bases). Trimming took 7 bases from V and 4 from J, leaving 16 bases between them. CDR1 and CDR2 (germline): MNHEY, SVGEGT. The length of the CDR3 is 14 residues. CDR3 amino acids: CASNPRTASYGYTF. The CDR3 nucleotides are TGTGCCAGCAACCCGAGGACAGCATCCTATGGCTACACCTTC.

J is TRBJ1-2 and V is TRBV19, with D possibly being TRBD1 (6 bases). The CDR3 has 12 residues. V was shortened by 9 bases and J by 6 bases, with 14 bases between the two germline ends. CDR1 and CDR2 (germline): LNHDA, SQIVND (reference sequence). CDR3 DNA sequence: TGTGCCAGCAACCGGGACATCGATGGCTACACCTTC. This sequence encodes CASNRDIDGYTF.

The chain employs TRBV6-5 and TRBJ1-1; D remains unclear. Germline loops: CDR1 MNHEY, CDR2 SVGAGI. The V end lost 0 bases, the J end lost 0 bases, and 8 bases lay between the germline ends. The CDR3 loop spans 15 amino acids. The CDR3 sequence: CASSYSEAMNTEAFF. The CDR3, as DNA: TGTGCCAGCAGTTACTCAGAGGCGATGAACACTGAAGCTTTCTTT.

The J gene is TRBJ1-1, the V gene TRBV20-1, with D perhaps matching TRBD1 (5 bases). Trimming cost V 3 bases and J 1 base, with 15 bases left between them. Germline V gene lookup returns CDR1 DFQATT and CDR2 SNEGSKA (reference sequence). This CDR3 has 15 amino acids. CDR3 region: CSASTDSSGNTEAFF. As DNA, the CDR3 is TGCAGTGCTAGTACAGACAGTTCGGGGAACACTGAAGCTTTCTTT.

The chain joins TRBV28 to TRBJ1-1, with a possible D match to TRBD1 (6 bases). With 2 bases removed from V and 7 bases from J, the gap between germline ends came to 14 bases. The germline V gene has CDR1 MDHEN and CDR2 SYDVKM. CDR3 length: 14 residues. CDR3 bases: TGTGCCAGCAGTTTAAGGGGGGGAACAGGTGAAGCTTTCTTT. It yields the protein CASSLRGGTGEAFF.

This chain joins TRBV30 and TRBJ2-2, with 8 bases identical to TRBD1. Germline lookup yields CDR1 GTSNPN and CDR2 SVGIG (reference sequence). This CDR3 has 13 amino acids. Germline trimming cut 5 bases from V and 5 bases from J; bases unmatched to any gene: 4. Written as DNA, the CDR3 is TGTGCCTGGGCAACAGGGGGGACCGGGGAGCTGTTTTTT. It specifies CAWATGGTGELFF.

This clone was seen a handful of times. The V gene is TRBV7-9, the J gene TRBJ2-3, with D perhaps matching TRBD2 (5 bases). The CDR3 length is 16 residues. In germline, CDR1 is SEHNR, CDR2 FQNEAQ (reference sequence). Trimming shortened V by 4 bases and J by 3 bases, and 17 bases separated the two germline ends. CDR3 nucleotides: TGTGCCAGCAGCTGGACTCCATTTGGGATTACAGATACGCAGTATTTT. Its protein is CASSWTPFGITDTQYF. The full variable domain, rest sourced from reference TRBV7-9 and TRBJ2-3, is DTGVSQNPRHKITKRGQNVTFRCDPISEHNRLYWYRQTLGQGPEFLTYFQNEAQLEKSRLLSDRFSAERPKGSFSTLEIQRTEQGDSAMYLCASSWTPFGITDTQYFGPGTRLTVL.

V and J are TRBV12-3 or TRBV12-4 and TRBJ2-3; D perhaps matches TRBD1 (5 bases). The CDR3 spans 12 residues. Trimming stripped 7 bases from V and 7 bases from J, with 12 bases between. The CDR3 spells CASTPQGYTQYF. The CDR3 DNA follows: TGTGCCAGCACCCCCCAGGGTTATACGCAGTATTTT.

This clone has more than one count but fewer than ten. The genes are TRBV4-1 and TRBJ1-3, with TRBD1 matching over 12 bases. This CDR3 region has 18 residues. Germline V lookup: CDR1 MGHRA, CDR2 YSYEKL. V lost 3 bases, J lost 7 bases, and 13 bases stayed unmatched. For the CDR3, the DNA is TGCGCCAGCAGCCATCCTCAACGGGACAGGGGGCGAGGCAACACCATATATTTT. It codes for CASSHPQRDRGRGNTIYF.

This chain links TRBV18 with TRBJ1-1, with 9 bases lining up with TRBD1. Trimming took 0 bases from V and 0 from J; bases not matched to a gene: 5. The CDR3 contains 17 residues. The germline V gene encodes CDR1 KGHSH and CDR2 LQKENI. The CDR3 DNA reads TGTGCCAGCTCACCACCGAGGACAGGGGTAATGAACACTGAAGCTTTCTTT. It yields the protein CASSPPRTGVMNTEAFF.

The chain recombines TRBV19 with TRBJ2-3, with D possibly being TRBD2 (6 bases). V lost 7 bases and J lost 3, with 17 bases in between. The V gene's germline CDR1 is LNHDA and CDR2 SQIVND (reference sequence). The CDR3 is 15 amino acids. CDR3: CASTPVGGGTDTQYF. The CDR3 nucleotides are TGTGCCAGTACCCCGGTCGGAGGAGGGACAGATACGCAGTATTTT.

This clone was observed a few times. The chain uses TRBV3-1 (or the pseudogene TRBV3-2) and TRBJ2-1; tentatively, D is TRBD1 (6 bases). Germline V gives CDR1 LGHDT, CDR2 YNNKEL (reference sequence). The CDR3 has 13 amino acids. V dropped 6 bases and J dropped 9 bases, with 15 bases sitting between them. The CDR3 DNA follows: TGTGCCAGCAGGGCACAGGGCGCGGTTGAGCAGTTCTTC. It codes for CASRAQGAVEQFF.

The chain carries TRBV9 and TRBJ2-2; D gene unclear. V was shortened by 3 bases and J by 4 bases, with 7 bases between the two germline ends. The CDR3 runs 13 residues. Germline CDR1 and CDR2: SGDLS and YYNGEE. This CDR3 reads CASSARPTGELFF. The CDR3 DNA sequence: TGTGCCAGCAGCGCACGACCCACCGGGGAGCTGTTTTTT. The entire variable domain, with the rest obtained from reference TRBV9 and TRBJ2-2, is as follows: DSGVTQTPKHLITATGQRVTLRCSPRSGDLSVYWYQQSLDQGLQFLIQYYNGEERAKGNILERFSAQQFPDLHSELNLSSLELGDSALYFCASSARPTGELFFGEGSRLTVL.

This chain links TRBV12-5 with TRBJ1-1, with a tentative D call TRBD1 (5 bases). The CDR3 extends over 11 amino acids. Trimming shortened V by 4 bases and J by 10 bases, and 10 bases separated the two germline ends. CDR1 LGHNT and CDR2 FRNRAP come from the germline V gene. The CDR3 DNA reads TGTGCTAGTGGTTGGGGGGATGGAGCTTTCTTT. The encoded protein is CASGWGDGAFF.

The chain has TRBV12-3 or TRBV12-4 and TRBJ2-2, with D maybe TRBD2 (5 bases). V was shortened by 5 bases and J by 1 base, with 5 bases between the two germline ends. The length of the CDR3 is 13 residues. The CDR3 DNA sequence: TGTGCCAGCAGTGAGGGGAACACCGGGGAGCTGTTTTTT. It specifies CASSEGNTGELFF.

V and J are TRBV28 and TRBJ2-4; 9 bases are shared with TRBD2. This CDR3 has 13 residues. The J segment lost 7 bases and the V segment lost 2 bases, leaving 0 bases of the junction unmatched. The germline gives CDR1 MDHEN, CDR2 SYDVKM. CDR3 nucleotides: TGTGCCAGCAGTTTAGCGGGAGGGAACATTCAGTACTTC. Amino acid sequence: CASSLAGGNIQYF.

CDR3 nucleotide sequence: TGTGCCAGCAGTCGACAGGCGAACACTGAAGCTTTCTTT. Encoded protein: CASSRQANTEAFF. The chain recombines TRBV6-5 with TRBJ1-1, with D maybe TRBD1 (6 bases). The length of the CDR3 is 13 residues. V was cut by 5 bases and J by 1 base, with 8 bases left in between. CDR1 MNHEY and CDR2 SVGAGI come from the germline V gene.

V and J are TRBV27 and TRBJ1-1; D is unclear. There are 13 residues in the CDR3. V lost 2 bases to trimming and J lost 5 bases, with 9 bases between them. CDR1 MNHEY and CDR2 SMNVEV come from the germline V gene (reference sequence). The CDR3 spells CASSLQVWTEAFF. The CDR3 nucleotides are TGTGCCAGCAGTTTACAGGTTTGGACTGAAGCTTTCTTT.